This TCR beta chain was recovered during a study of CD8+CD57+ T cells in acquired aplastic anemia. Overall study context: The sorted CD4+ and CD8+ cells yielded an average approximately 3.2 ug of DNA.

An expansion of CD8+CD57+ cells by flow cytometry had been shown in patients chosen for sequencing. The template for TCR beta VDJ and CDR3 sequence profiling was genomic DNA. TCRdb independently ran MiXCR on the reads; one entry per CDR3 protein. Of around 210,000 distinct CDR3 sequences in the sample, roughly two thirds were seen once. The CDR3 has 15 amino acids. V gave up 2 bases and J gave up 4 bases, with 17 bases separating them. Germline CDR1 and CDR2: DFQATT and SNEGSKA (reference sequence). The chain links TRBV20-1 to TRBJ1-1; tentative D call: TRBD1 (5 bases). This receptor was taken from a human donor with aplastic anemia. Material for sequencing was sorted CD4+, CD8+, or CD8+CD57+ T cells (not recorded which) from PBMCs. The CDR3 region has the DNA TGCAGTGCTAGACCGCTCGGGGGGGGTGGCACTGAAGCTTTCTTT. It translates to CSARPLGGGGTEAFF.